This T cell receptor (beta chain) was profiled in a study of blood T cell repertoires in COVID-19 (dated by TCRdb to 2020 to 2022). Regarding the study in general: Samples from collaborators originated in the United States, Italy and Spain and spanned both the acute and convalescent phases of COVID-19. The prospective study material was composed of cDNA or gDNA derived from T cells, B-cell-depleted T cells, or PBMCs. Subjects who had been exposed to COVID-19, were actively infected with it, or had recovered from it provided the deeply sampled blood TCRbeta repertoires that made up the dataset. The sample metadata nearly always contained a de-identified subject ID, COVID-19 status, age in years and sex. The repertoires were released in a freely available public database meant as a resource for research on the immune response to SARS-CoV-2. Samples came from the ongoing ImmuneRACE study (first 160 participants) plus 1,254 subjects from 6 global collaborators. Where available, HLA class I and class II types were obtained from metadata supplied by the sample provider rather than from assay-based typing. What the study reported, not specific to this receptor: How much clinical and demographic metadata was included differed by source and by participant, and the metadata was provided uncurated.

A second Seattle source provided samples from volunteer blood donors who had recovered from COVID-19. Collaborating institutions collected whole blood in K2EDTA tubes following their own protocols. For TCRbeta analysis, collaborators shipped samples in one of three forms: frozen whole blood, isolated PBMCs, or DNA extracted from either of those sample types. TCRbeta CDR3 regions were amplified from genomic DNA using the immunoSEQ Assay, a bias-controlled multiplex PCR. The original pipeline was this. The number of nucleated cells in each sample was estimated by amplification of reference gene primers within the assay. Sequence reads were collapsed and filtered to measure the absolute abundance of every unique TCRbeta CDR3 rearrangement. For each sample, productive Simpson clonality was calculated as the square root of Simpson's diversity index over productive rearrangements. TCRdb mirrors the immuneACCESS table, restricted to in-frame sequences. Some clones are absent from its copies; in checked studies, under half trace to an unresolved V gene, and the reason for the others is unknown. V and J calls and clone size are those listed in that table; D and trimming were worked out from the DNA. The sample has roughly 110,000 clones on record, 70% to 90% of them singletons. The ten largest clones represent almost 8.5% of the sample.

In regard to this clone: Its antigen remains unidentified. The input lacks base qualities; no much larger clone sits a single base away.

Sample: peripheral blood. This clonotype was obtained from a woman in her seventies who had recovered from COVID-19.

The nucleotide sequence is given as TGTGCCAGCAGCTCCGGGACTAGCGGGCCGAGCTCCTACGAGCAGTACTTC. This codes for CASSSGTSGPSSYEQYF. The sequence joins TRBV7-2 to TRBJ2-7; TRBD2 aligns with 12 central bases. CDR1 and CDR2, per the germline V gene, are SGHTA and FQGNSA. The germline V and J ends show losses of 4 bases and 0 bases respectively, and no gene match explains 7 bases of the junction. From cysteine to phenylalanine, the CDR3 is 17 amino acids long. Just the 51-base CDR3 DNA is kept, in frame starting at base 1.